What follows describes a single T cell receptor (beta chain). This clone was observed once. It lacks a known antigen. There are no base qualities to consult, and no much larger clone falls within one base. The method behind the library was the immunoSEQ multiplex PCR assay. Held by TCRdb, this immuneACCESS table contains in-frame sequences only and omits some clones. Under half of the omission traces to an unresolved V gene where checked; the cause of the rest is unknown. Counted in this sample were 120,000 to 150,000 clones; approximately 92% of them appeared once. The ten largest clones take up under 4% of the sample. The germline V gene (reference sequence) provides CDR1 SEHNR and CDR2 FQNEAQ. The CDR3 goes from the cysteine to the phenylalanine over 17 residues. Of all the DNA, just the CDR3 is kept, 51 bases in frame from base 1. V loses 2 bases at its end and J loses 1 base; junction bases beyond the gene matches: 6.

This entry is derived from a study of control samples from healthy donors and cancer patients (dated by TCRdb to 2019 to 2021). The sample was blood. The chain is encoded by TRBV7-9 joined to TRBJ2-2, with TRBD1 matching 8 junction bases. The sequence came from a young man in good health. The CDR3 protein: CASSLYPGTGNTGELFF. The base sequence is TGTGCCAGCAGCTTATATCCGGGGACAGGGAACACCGGGGAGCTGTTTTTT. With the portions outside the CDR3 filled from the reference TRBV7-9 and TRBJ2-2 genes, the complete variable region becomes DTGVSQNPRHKITKRGQNVTFRCDPISEHNRLYWYRQTLGQGPEFLTYFQNEAQLEKSRLLSDRFSAERPKGSFSTLEIQRTEQGDSAMYLCASSLYPGTGNTGELFFGEGSRLTVL.